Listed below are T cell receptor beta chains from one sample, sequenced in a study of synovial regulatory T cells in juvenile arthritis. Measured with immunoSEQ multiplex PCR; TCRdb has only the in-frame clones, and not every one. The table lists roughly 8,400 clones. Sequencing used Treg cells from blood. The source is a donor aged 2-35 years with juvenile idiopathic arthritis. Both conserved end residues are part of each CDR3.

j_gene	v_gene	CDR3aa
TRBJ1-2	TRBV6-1	CASSVDRANYGYTF
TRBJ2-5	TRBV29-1	CSVRKQGPEETQYF
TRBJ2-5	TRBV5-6	CASSLSPTQETQYF
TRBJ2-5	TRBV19	CASSIDLQQETQYF
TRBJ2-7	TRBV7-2	CASSWGLASSYEQYF
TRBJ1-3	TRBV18	CASSPRLGTIYF
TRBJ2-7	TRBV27	CASSSPGTGRYEQYF
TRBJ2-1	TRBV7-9	CASSLEVLIGSRQFF
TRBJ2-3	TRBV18	CASSKDQPDTQYF
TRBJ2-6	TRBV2	CASSAGYPTGANVLTF
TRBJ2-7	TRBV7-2	CASSSATGYEQYF
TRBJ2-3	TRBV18	CASSPPMGDAQYF
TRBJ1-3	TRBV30	CAWSVWGYSGNTIYF
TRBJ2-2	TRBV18	CASYLDGVRTGELFF
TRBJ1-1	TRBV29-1	CSVIGQPNTEAFF